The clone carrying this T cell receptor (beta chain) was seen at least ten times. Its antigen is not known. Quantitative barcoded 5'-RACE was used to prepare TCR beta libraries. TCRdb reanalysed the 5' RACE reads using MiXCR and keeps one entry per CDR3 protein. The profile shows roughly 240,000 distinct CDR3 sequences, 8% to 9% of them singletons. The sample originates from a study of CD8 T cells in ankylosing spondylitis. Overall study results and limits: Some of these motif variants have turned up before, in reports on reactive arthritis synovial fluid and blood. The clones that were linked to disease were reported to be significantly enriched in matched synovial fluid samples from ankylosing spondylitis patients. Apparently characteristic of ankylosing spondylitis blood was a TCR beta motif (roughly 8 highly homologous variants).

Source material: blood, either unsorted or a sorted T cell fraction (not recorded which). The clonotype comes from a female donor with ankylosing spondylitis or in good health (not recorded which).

CDR3 in DNA: TGTGCCAGCAGCACCGGTGCGGATAGCTCCTACAATGAGCAGTTCTTC. Translating gives CASSTGADSSYNEQFF. The V gene is TRBV3-1, the J gene TRBJ2-1; unclear D gene. This CDR3 region has 16 residues. Germline assignment: CDR1 LGHDT and CDR2 YNNKEL (reference sequence). Trimming removed 5 bases at V and 0 bases at J, with 14 bases between.